This TCR beta chain was recorded in a study of T cell responses to AZD1222 COVID-19 vaccine. Trimming pared 4 bases from V and 0 bases from J, leaving 12 bases between. Germline V gene sequence: CDR1 MNHEY, CDR2 SVGAGI. The length of the CDR3 is 15 residues. TCRdb keeps only in-frame clones here, not all; method: immunoSEQ multiplex PCR. In the table there are 90,000 to 95,000 clones, approximately 91% of which are singletons. The TCR originated in an adult in good health. The V gene is TRBV6-5, the J gene TRBJ1-2; a weak D match, TRBD1 (5 bases). The source was peripheral blood, collected on day 0 of AZD1222 vaccination. The CDR3 loop is CASSWGTRANYGYTF. CDR3 DNA sequence: TGTGCCAGCAGTTGGGGCACCAGAGCTAACTATGGCTACACCTTC.